This T cell receptor (beta chain) was found in a study of a mutant IDH1 vaccine in newly diagnosed glioma. The overall study: During weeks 1, 3, 5, 7, 11, 15, 19 and 23, patients received eight vaccinations. Vaccinations were initiated 4-6 weeks following radiotherapy alone, or were given together with temozolomide cycles.

The CDR3 contains 15 residues. Comments on this clone: As yet, its antigen is unknown.

TCRdb keeps only in-frame clones here, not all; method: immunoSEQ multiplex PCR. The sample lists about 38,000 clones; about four fifths were seen once. Regarding time point: week 23, last vaccination. Each dose delivered 300 ug of mutant IDH1 20-mer peptide subcutaneously with imiquimod. Here the sequenced sample was PBMCs, taken from a glioma patient whose treatment included an IDH1 peptide vaccine. This chain uses TRBV21-1 with TRBJ1-5; whether TRBD1, the table's D call, matches the DNA was not checked. TRBV21-1 corresponds to a pseudogene. This TCR came from a man aged 35 to 55 with glioma. CDR3 amino acids: CASSKTGENNQPQHF. CDR3 coding DNA: TGTGCCAGCAGCAAAACAGGGGAGAACAATCAGCCCCAGCATTTT.